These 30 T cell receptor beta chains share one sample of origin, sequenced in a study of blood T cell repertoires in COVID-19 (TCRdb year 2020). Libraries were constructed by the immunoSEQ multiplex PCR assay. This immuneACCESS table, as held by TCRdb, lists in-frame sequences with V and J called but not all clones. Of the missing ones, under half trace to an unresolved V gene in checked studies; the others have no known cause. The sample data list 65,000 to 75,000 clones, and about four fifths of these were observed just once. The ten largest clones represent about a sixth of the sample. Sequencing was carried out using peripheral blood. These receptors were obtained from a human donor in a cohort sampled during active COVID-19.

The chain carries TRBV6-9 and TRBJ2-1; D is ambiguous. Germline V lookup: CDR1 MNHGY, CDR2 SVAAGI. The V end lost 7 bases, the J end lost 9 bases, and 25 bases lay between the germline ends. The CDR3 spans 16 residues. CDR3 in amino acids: CASTTHPRRSPGEQFF. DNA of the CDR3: TGTGCCAGCACCACCCACCCGAGGCGGAGTCCGGGTGAGCAGTTCTTC.

In DNA form, the CDR3 reads TGTGCCAGCTCAGAGGCGCCAGGGAGGCGCCAGCCCCAGCATTTT. Protein sequence: CASSEAPGRRQPQHF. The chain carries TRBV19 and TRBJ1-5, with a tentative D call TRBD1 (5 bases). The germline V gene has CDR1 LNHDA and CDR2 SQIVND (reference sequence). CDR3 length: 15 residues. The V end lost 9 bases, the J end lost 7 bases, and 22 bases lay between the germline ends.

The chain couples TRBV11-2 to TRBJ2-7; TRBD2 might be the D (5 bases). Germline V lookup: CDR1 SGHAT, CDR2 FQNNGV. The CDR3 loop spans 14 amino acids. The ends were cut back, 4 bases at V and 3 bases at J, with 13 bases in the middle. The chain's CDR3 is CASSYRGSHYEQYF. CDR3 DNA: TGTGCCAGCAGCTATCGGGGTTCCCACTACGAGCAGTACTTC.

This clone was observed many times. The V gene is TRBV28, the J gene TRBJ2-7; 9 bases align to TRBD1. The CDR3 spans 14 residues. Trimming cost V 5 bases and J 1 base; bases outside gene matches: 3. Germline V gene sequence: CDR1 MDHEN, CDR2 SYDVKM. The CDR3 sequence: CASSRDRVSYEQYF. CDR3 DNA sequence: TGTGCCAGCAGTCGGGACAGGGTATCCTACGAGCAGTACTTC. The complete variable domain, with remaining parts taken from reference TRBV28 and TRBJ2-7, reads DVKVTQSSRYLVKRTGEKVFLECVQDMDHENMFWYRQDPGLGLRLIYFSYDVKMKEKGDIPEGYSVSREKKERFSLILESASTNQTSMYLCASSRDRVSYEQYFGPGTRLTVT.

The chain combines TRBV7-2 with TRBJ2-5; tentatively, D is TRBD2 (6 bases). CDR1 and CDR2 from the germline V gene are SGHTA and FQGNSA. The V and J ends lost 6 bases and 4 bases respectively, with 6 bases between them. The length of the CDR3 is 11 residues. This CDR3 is CASRGGETQYF. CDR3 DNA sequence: TGTGCCAGCAGGGGAGGAGAGACCCAGTACTTC.

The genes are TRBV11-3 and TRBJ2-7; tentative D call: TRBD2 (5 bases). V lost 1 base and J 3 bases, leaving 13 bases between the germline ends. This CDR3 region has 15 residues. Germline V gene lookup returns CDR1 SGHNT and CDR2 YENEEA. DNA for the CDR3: TGTGCCAGCAGCTTAGGAGCCAGCGGTTACTACGAGCAGTACTTC. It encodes CASSLGASGYYEQYF.

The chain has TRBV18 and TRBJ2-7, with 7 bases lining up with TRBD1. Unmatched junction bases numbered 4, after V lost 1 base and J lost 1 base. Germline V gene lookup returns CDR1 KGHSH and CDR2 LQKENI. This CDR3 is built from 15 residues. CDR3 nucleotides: TGTGCCAGCTCACCACTCGGGACAGTTTCCTACGAGCAGTACTTC. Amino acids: CASSPLGTVSYEQYF.

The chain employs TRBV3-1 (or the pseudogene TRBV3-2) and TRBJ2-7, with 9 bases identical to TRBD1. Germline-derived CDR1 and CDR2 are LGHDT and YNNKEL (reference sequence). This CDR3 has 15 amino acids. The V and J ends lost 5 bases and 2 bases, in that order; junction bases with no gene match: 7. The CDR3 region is CASSSGTGRPYEQYF. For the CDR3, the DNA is TGTGCCAGCAGCTCCGGGACAGGGAGACCCTACGAGCAGTACTTC.

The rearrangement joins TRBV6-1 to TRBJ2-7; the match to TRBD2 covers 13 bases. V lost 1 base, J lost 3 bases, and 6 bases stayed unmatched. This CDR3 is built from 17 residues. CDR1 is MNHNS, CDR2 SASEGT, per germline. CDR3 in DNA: TGTGCCAGCAGTGAAGGCAGGACTAGCGGGAGTTTCTACGAGCAGTACTTC. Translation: CASSEGRTSGSFYEQYF.

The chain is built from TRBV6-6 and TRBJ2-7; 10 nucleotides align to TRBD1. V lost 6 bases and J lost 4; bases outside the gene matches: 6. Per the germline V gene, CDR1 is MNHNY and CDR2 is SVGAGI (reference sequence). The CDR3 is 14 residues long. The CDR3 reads CASSLGTGVYEQYF. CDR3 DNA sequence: TGTGCCAGCAGCCTCGGGACAGGGGTATACGAGCAGTACTTC.

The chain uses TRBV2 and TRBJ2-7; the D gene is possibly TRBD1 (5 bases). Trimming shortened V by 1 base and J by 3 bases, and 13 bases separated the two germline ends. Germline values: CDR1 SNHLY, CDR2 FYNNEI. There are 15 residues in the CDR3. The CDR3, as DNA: TGTGCCAGCAGTGAAGAACTGACAGCAGACTACGAGCAGTACTTC. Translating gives CASSEELTADYEQYF.

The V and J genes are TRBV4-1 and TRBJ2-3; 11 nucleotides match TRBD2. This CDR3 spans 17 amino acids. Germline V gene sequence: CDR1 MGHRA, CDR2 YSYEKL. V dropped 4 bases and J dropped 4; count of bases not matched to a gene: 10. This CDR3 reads CASSRLLAGGLSDTQYF. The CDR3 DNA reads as TGCGCCAGCAGCCGCCTTCTAGCGGGAGGTCTGTCAGATACGCAGTATTTT.

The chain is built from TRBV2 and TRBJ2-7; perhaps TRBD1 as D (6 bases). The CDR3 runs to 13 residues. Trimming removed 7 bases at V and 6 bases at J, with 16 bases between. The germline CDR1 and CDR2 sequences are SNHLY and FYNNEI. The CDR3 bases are TGTGCCAGCAACGGGGACACCCGGTTCGAGCAGTACTTC. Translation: CASNGDTRFEQYF.

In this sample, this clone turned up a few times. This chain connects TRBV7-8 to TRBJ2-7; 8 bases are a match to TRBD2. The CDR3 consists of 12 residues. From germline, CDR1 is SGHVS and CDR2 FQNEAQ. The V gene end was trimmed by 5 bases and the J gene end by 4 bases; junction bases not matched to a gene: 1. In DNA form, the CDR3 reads TGTGCCAGCAGCCCTAGCGGGTACGAGCAGTACTTC. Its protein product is CASSPSGYEQYF.

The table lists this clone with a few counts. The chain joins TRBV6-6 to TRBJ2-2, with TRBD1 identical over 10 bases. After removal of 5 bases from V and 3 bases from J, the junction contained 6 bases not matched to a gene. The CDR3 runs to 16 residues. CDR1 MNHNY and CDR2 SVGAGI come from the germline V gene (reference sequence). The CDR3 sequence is CASSPQTGGDTGELFF. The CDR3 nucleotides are TGTGCCAGCAGTCCTCAGACAGGGGGCGACACCGGGGAGCTGTTTTTT.

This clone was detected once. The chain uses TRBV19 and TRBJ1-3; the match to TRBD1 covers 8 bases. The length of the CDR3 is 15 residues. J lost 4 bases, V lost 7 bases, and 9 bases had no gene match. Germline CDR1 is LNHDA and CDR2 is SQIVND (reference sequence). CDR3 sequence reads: CASKTGAGIGNTIYF. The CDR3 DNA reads TGTGCCAGTAAGACAGGGGCAGGAATCGGAAACACCATATATTTT.

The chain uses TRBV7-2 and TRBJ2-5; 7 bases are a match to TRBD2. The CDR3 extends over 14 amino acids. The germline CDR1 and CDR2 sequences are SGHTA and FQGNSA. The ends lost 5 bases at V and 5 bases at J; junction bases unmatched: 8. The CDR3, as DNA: TGTGCCAGCAGCCGGAGAGCGGGGTTGGAGACCCAGTACTTC. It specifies CASSRRAGLETQYF.

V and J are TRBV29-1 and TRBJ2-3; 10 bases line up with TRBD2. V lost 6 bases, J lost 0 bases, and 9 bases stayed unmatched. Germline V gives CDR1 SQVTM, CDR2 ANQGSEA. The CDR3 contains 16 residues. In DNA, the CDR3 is TGCAGCGTGAGGGGGACTAGCGATTCTAGCACAGATACGCAGTATTTT. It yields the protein CSVRGTSDSSTDTQYF.

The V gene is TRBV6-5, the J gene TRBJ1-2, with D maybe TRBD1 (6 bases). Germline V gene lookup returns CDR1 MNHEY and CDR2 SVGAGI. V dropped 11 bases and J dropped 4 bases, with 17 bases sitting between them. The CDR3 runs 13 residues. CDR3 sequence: CACRWTVSYGYTF. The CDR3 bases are TGTGCCTGTAGGTGGACAGTCTCCTATGGCTACACCTTC.

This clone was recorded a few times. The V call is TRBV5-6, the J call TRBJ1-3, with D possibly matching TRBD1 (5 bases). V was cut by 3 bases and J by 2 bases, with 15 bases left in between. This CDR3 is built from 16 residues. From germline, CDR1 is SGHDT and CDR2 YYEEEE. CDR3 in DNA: TGTGCCAGCAGCTCGCACAGGACCGAGGCTGGAAACACCATATATTTT. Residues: CASSSHRTEAGNTIYF. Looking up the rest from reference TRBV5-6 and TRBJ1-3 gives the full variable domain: DAGVTQSPTHLIKTRGQQVTLRCSPKSGHDTVSWYQQALGQGPQFIFQYYEEEERQRGNFPDRFSGHQFPNYSSELNVNALLLGDSALYLCASSSHRTEAGNTIYFGEGSWLTVV.

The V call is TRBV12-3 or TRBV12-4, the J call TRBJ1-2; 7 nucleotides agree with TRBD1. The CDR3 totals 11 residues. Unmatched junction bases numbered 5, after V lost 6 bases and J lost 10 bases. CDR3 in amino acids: CASRSGQNYTF. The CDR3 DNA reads TGTGCCAGCAGGTCGGGACAGAACTACACCTTC.

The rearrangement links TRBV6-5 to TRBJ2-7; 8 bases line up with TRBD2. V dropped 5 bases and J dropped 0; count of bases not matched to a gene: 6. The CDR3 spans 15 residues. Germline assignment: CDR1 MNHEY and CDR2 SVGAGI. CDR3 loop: CASSQTSVNSYEQYF. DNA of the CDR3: TGTGCCAGCAGTCAGACTAGCGTCAACTCCTACGAGCAGTACTTC.

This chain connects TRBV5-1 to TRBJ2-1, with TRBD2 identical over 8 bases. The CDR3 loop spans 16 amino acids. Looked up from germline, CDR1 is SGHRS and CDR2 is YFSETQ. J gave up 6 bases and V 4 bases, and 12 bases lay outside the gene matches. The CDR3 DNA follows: TGCGCCAGCAGCCGCTCCCGGGGGGGACCCAGCAATGAGCAGTTCTTC. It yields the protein CASSRSRGGPSNEQFF.

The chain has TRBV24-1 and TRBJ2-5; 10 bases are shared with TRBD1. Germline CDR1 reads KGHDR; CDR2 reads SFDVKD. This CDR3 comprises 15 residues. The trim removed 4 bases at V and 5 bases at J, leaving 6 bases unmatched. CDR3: CATSEPTGGKETQYF. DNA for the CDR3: TGTGCCACCAGTGAGCCGACAGGGGGCAAGGAGACCCAGTACTTC.

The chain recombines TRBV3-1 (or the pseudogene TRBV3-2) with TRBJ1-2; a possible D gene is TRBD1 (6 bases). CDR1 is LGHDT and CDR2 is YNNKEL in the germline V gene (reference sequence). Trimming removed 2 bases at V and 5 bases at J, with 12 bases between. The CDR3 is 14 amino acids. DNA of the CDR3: TGTGCCAGCAGCCAAACAGGGAGAGGGTATGGCTACACCTTC. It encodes CASSQTGRGYGYTF.

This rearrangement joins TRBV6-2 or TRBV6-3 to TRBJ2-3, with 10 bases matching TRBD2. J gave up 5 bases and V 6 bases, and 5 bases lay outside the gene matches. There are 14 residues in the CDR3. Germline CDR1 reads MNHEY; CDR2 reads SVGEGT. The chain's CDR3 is CASRYLAGEDTQYF. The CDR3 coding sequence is TGTGCCAGCAGATACCTAGCGGGGGAAGATACGCAGTATTTT.

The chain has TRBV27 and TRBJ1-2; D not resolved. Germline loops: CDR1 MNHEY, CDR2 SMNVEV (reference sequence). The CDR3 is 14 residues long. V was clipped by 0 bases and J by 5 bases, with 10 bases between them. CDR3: CASSLSRIGYGYTF. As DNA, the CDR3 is TGTGCCAGCAGTTTATCCAGGATAGGATATGGCTACACCTTC.

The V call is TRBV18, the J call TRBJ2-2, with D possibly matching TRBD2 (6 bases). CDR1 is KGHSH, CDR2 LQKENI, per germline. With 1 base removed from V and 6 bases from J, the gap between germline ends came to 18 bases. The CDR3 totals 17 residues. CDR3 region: CASSPQEAGRGAGELFF. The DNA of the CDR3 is TGTGCCAGCTCACCACAAGAGGCGGGAAGAGGGGCCGGGGAGCTGTTTTTT.

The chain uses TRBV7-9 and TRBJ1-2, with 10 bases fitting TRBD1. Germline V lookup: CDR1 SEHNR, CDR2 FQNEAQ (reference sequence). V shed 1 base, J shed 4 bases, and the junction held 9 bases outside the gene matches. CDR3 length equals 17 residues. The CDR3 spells CASSLETGTGAPYGYTF. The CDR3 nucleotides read TGTGCCAGCAGCTTAGAAACCGGGACAGGGGCCCCCTATGGCTACACCTTC. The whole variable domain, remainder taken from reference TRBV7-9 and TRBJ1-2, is DTGVSQNPRHKITKRGQNVTFRCDPISEHNRLYWYRQTLGQGPEFLTYFQNEAQLEKSRLLSDRFSAERPKGSFSTLEIQRTEQGDSAMYLCASSLETGTGAPYGYTFGSGTRLTVV.

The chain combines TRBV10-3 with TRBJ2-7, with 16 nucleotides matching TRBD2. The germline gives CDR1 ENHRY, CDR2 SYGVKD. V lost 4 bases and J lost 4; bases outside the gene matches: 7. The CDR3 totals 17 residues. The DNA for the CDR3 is TGTGCCATCAGTGGGCCGGGACTAGCGGGAGGGGGGTACGAGCAGTACTTC. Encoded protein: CAISGPGLAGGGYEQYF.